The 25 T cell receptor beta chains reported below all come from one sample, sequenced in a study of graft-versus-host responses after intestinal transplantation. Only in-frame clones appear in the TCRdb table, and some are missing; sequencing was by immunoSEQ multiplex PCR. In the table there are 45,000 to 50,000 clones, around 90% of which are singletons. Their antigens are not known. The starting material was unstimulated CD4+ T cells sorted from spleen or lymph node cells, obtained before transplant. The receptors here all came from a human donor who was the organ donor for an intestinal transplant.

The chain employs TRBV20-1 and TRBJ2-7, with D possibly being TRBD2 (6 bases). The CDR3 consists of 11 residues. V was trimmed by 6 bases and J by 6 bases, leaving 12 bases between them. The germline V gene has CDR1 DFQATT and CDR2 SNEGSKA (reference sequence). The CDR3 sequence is CSARLGGEQYF. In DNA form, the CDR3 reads TGCAGTGCCAGGTTGGGGGGCGAGCAGTACTTC.

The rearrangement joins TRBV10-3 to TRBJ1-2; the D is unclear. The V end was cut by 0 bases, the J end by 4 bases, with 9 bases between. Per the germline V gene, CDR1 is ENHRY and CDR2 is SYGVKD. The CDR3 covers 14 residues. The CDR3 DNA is TGTGCCATCAGTGAGTCTATCAGCGGCTATGGCTACACCTTC. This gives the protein CAISESISGYGYTF.

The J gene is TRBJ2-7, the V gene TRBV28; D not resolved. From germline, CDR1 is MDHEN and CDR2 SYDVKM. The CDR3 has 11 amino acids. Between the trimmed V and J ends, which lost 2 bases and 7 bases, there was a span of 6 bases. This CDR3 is CASSLLREQYF. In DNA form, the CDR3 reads TGTGCCAGCAGTTTACTACGGGAGCAGTACTTC.

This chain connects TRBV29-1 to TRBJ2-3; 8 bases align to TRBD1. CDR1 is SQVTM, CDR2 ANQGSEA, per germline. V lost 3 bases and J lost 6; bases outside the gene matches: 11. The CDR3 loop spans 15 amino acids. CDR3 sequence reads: CSVDSGQGRGDTQYF. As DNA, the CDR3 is TGCAGCGTTGACTCCGGACAGGGAAGGGGGGATACGCAGTATTTT.

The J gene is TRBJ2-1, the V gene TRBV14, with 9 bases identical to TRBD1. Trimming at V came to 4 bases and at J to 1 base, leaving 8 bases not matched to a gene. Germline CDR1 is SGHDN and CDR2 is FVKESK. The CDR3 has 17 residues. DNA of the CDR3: TGTGCCAGCAGCCCATGGCGGGACAGGGAATCCTACAATGAGCAGTTCTTC. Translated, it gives CASSPWRDRESYNEQFF. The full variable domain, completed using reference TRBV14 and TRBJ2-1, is EAGVTQFPSHSVIEKGQTVTLRCDPISGHDNLYWYRRVMGKEIKFLLHFVKESKQDESGMPNNRFLAERTGGTYSTLKVQPAELEDSGVYFCASSPWRDRESYNEQFFGPGTRLTVL.

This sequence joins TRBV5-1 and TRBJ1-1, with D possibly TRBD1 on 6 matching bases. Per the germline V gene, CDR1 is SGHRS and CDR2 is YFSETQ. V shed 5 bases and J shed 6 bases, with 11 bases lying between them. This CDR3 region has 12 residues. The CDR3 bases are TGCGCCAGCAGGGAGGGGGTTGCTGAAGCTTTCTTT. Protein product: CASREGVAEAFF.

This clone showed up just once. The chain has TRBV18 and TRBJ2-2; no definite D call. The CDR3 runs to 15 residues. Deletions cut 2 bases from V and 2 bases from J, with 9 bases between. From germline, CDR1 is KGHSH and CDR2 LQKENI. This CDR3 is CASSPVRGNTGELFF. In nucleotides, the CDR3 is TGTGCCAGCTCACCAGTAAGAGGAAACACCGGGGAGCTGTTTTTT.

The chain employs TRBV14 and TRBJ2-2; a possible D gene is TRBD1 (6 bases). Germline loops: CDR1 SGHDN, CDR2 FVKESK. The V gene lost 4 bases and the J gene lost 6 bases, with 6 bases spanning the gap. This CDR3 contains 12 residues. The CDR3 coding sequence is TGTGCCAGCAGCCGGGGGCCCGGGGAGCTGTTTTTT. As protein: CASSRGPGELFF.

The CDR3 nucleotides read TGTGCCAGCAGCTTAAGTCGGAGCGGGAGAATGGATGAGCAGTTCTTC. The encoded protein is CASSLSRSGRMDEQFF. The genes are TRBV7-9 and TRBJ2-1; 8 positions match TRBD2. The CDR3 runs to 16 residues. Germline CDR1 is SEHNR and CDR2 is FQNEAQ (reference sequence). The J segment lost 8 bases and the V segment lost 2 bases, leaving 11 bases of the junction unmatched.

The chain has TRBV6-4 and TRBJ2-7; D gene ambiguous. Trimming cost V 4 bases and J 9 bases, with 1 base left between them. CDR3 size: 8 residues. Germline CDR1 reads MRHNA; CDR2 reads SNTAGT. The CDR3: CASSGQYF. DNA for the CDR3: TGTGCCAGCAGTGGGCAGTACTTC.

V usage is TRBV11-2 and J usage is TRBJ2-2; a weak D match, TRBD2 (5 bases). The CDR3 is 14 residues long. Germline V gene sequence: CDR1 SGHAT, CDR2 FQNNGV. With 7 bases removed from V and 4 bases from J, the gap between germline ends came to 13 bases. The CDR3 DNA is TGTGCCAGCAAAGAGGTAGCGAGCACCGGGGAGCTGTTTTTT. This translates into CASKEVASTGELFF.

The CDR3 DNA is TGTGCCAGCAGTGCTTTGTACTCTAGCACAGATACGCAGTATTTT. Translating it yields CASSALYSSTDTQYF. The rearrangement links TRBV2 to TRBJ2-3, with D unclear. Trimming stripped 4 bases from V and 0 bases from J, with 11 bases between. The CDR3 consists of 15 residues. The germline V gene encodes CDR1 SNHLY and CDR2 FYNNEI. Using reference TRBV2 and TRBJ2-3 for the parts outside the CDR3, the full variable domain is EPEVTQTPSHQVTQMGQEVILRCVPISNHLYFYWYRQILGQKVEFLVSFYNNEISEKSEIFDDQFSVERPDGSNFTLKIRSTKLEDSAMYFCASSALYSSTDTQYFGPGTRLTVL.

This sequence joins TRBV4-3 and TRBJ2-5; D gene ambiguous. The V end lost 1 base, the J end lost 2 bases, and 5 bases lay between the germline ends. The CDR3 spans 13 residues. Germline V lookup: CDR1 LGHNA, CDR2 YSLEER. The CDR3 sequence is CASSQGVQETQYF. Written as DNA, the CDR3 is TGCGCCAGCAGCCAAGGGGTGCAAGAGACCCAGTACTTC.

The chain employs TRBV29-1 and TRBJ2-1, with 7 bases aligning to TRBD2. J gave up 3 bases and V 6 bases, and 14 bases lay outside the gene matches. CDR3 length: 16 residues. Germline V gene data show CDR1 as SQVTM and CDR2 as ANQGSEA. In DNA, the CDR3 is TGCAGCGTCTACGAGCGTGGGACTATATTCTACAATGAGCAGTTCTTC. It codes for CSVYERGTIFYNEQFF.

The CDR3 loop is CASSLGSGRIRETQYF. CDR3 bases: TGTGCCAGCAGCTTAGGGAGCGGGAGGATAAGGGAGACCCAGTACTTC. V gene TRBV7-2 combines with J gene TRBJ2-5; TRBD2 aligns across 9 bases. V lost 1 base and J lost 5; bases outside the gene matches: 8. Germline CDR1 SGHTA, CDR2 FQGNSA. The CDR3 length is 16 residues.

The CDR3 here is CASSLRAQGTGELFF. CDR3 in DNA: TGTGCCAGCAGCTTAAGGGCCCAGGGGACCGGGGAGCTGTTTTTT. The chain employs TRBV7-8 and TRBJ2-2; D may be TRBD1 (6 bases). Germline V CDR1 and CDR2: SGHVS, FQNEAQ. The V and J ends lost 2 bases and 5 bases respectively, with 12 bases between them. The CDR3 has 15 residues.

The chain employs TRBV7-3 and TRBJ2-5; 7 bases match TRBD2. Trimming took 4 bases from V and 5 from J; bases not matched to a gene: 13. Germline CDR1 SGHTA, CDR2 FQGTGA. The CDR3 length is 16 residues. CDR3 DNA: TGTGCCAGCAGCTCCGTCCCCGGGGGGAAGAGGGAGACCCAGTACTTC. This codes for CASSSVPGGKRETQYF.

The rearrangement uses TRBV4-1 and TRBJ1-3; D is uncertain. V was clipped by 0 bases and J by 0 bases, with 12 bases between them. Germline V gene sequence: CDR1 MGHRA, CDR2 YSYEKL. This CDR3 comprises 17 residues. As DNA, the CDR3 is TGCGCCAGCAGCCAAGATACCGTATTCCTCTCTGGAAACACCATATATTTT. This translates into CASSQDTVFLSGNTIYF.

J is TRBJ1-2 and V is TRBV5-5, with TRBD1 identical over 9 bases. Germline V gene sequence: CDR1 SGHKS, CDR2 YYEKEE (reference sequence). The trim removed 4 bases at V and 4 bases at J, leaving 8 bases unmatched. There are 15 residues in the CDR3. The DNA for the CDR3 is TGTGCCAGCAGCATCGGGACAGGGTGGGTCTATGGCTACACCTTC. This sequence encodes CASSIGTGWVYGYTF.

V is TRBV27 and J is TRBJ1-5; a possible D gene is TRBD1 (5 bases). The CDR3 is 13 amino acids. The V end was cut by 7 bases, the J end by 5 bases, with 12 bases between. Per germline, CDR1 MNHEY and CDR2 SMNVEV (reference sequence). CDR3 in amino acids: CASNWGGDQPQHF. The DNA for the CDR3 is TGTGCCAGCAATTGGGGGGGGGATCAGCCCCAGCATTTT.

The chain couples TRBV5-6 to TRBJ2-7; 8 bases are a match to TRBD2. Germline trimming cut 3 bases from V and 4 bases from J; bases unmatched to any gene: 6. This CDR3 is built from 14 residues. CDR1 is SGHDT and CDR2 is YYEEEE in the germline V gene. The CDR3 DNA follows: TGTGCCAGCAGCTCAGCGGGAGAAATATACGAGCAGTACTTC. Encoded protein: CASSSAGEIYEQYF.

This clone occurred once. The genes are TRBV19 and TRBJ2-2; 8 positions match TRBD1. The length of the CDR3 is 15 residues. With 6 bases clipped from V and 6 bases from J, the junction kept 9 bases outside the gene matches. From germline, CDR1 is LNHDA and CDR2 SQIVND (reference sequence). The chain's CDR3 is CASRSSQGAAGELFF. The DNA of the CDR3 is TGTGCCAGTAGATCTAGCCAGGGGGCAGCCGGGGAGCTGTTTTTT. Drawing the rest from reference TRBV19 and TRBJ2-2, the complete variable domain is DGGITQSPKYLFRKEGQNVTLSCEQNLNHDAMYWYRQDPGQGLRLIYYSQIVNDFQKGDIAEGYSVSREKKESFPLTVTSAQKNPTAFYLCASRSSQGAAGELFFGEGSRLTVL.

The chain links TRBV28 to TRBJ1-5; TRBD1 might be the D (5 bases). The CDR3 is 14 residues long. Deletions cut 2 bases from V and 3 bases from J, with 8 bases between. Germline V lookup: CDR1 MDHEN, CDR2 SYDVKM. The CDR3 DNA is TGTGCCAGCAGTTTAAGGGGACTCAATCAGCCCCAGCATTTT. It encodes CASSLRGLNQPQHF. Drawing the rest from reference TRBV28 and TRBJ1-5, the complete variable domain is DVKVTQSSRYLVKRTGEKVFLECVQDMDHENMFWYRQDPGLGLRLIYFSYDVKMKEKGDIPEGYSVSREKKERFSLILESASTNQTSMYLCASSLRGLNQPQHFGDGTRLSIL.

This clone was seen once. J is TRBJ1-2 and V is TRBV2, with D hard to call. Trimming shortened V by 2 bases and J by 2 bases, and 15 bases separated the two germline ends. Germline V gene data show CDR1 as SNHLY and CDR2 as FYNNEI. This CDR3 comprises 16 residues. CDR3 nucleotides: TGTGCCAGCAGTGAACCCAGCAGGTACAGAAACTATGGCTACACCTTC. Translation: CASSEPSRYRNYGYTF.

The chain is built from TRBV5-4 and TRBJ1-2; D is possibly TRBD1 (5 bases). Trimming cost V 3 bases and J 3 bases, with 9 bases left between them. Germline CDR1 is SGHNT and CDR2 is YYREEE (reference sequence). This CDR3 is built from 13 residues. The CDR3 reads CASSSTVYYGYTF. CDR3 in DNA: TGTGCCAGCAGCTCGACAGTATACTATGGCTACACCTTC.